The subject of this entry is one T cell receptor (beta chain). 13 Jbeta primers and 60 Vbeta primers were used for the PCR. This table comes from immunoSEQ multiplex PCR, and its TCRdb copy is limited to in-frame clones, with some not included. The table shows over 110,000 clones, with about 80% occurring only once. The record originates from a study of cytomegalovirus exposure and HLA in healthy donors. Germline CDR1 and CDR2: SGHKS and YYEKEE (reference sequence). The V gene lost 6 bases and the J gene lost 1 base, with 10 bases spanning the gap. The CDR3 consists of 13 residues. Material: PBMCs. The rearrangement uses TRBV5-5 and TRBJ1-1; tentatively, D is TRBD1 (5 bases). This receptor was identified in a woman aged 40 to 55 in good health and CMV-seropositive. The CDR3 DNA follows: TGTGCCAGCACCCTTACAGGGAACACTGAAGCTTTCTTT. Protein sequence: CASTLTGNTEAFF. Variable domain in full (rest from reference TRBV5-5 and TRBJ1-1): DAGVTQSPTHLIKTRGQQVTLRCSPISGHKSVSWYQQVLGQGPQFIFQYYEKEERGRGNFPDRFSARQFPNYSSELNVNALLLGDSALYLCASTLTGNTEAFFGQGTRLTVV.